This paragraph reports one T cell receptor beta chain. The antigen remains unidentified. The protocol was immunoSEQ multiplex PCR, while the TCRdb copy is restricted to in-frame clones and leaves out a portion. The sample records about 61,000 clones, about 94% being singletons. CDR1 KGHSY and CDR2 FQNENV come from the germline V gene. V was shortened by 0 bases and J by 7 bases, with 13 bases between the two germline ends. The CDR3 is 15 amino acids. These data come from a study of graft-versus-host responses after intestinal transplantation. The source was unstimulated CD4+ T cells sorted from spleen or lymph node cells, collected before transplant. The chain links TRBV16 to TRBJ2-1, with unresolved D. The source of this sequence is a human donor who was the organ donor for an intestinal transplant. CDR3 nucleotides: TGTGCCAGCAGCCAATCGGCCGTGGGCACAAATGAGCAGTTCTTC. This translates into CASSQSAVGTNEQFF.